The rows below give T cell receptor beta chains drawn from one sample of a study of radiation and T cells in renal cell carcinoma. Generated by immunoSEQ multiplex PCR, the TCRdb table keeps only in-frame clones and is missing some. Of 120,000 or so clones listed, around 80% were seen once; the top ten hold 5% to 6.5%. The sample consisted of blood, taken from a patient whose treatment included radiotherapy and nephrectomy. Receptors were obtained from a man in his fifties or sixties with renal cell carcinoma. Each CDR3 is given with its conserved first and last residue. The D gene is left open where the match is weak. Some rows have no size entry. The others give once, few or many, or a class for an expanded clone.

J	V	size	D	CDR3	DNA
TRBJ1-4	TRBV6-1	-	-	CASSEVFYGTNEKLFF	TGTGCCAGCAGTGAAGTTTTCTACGGTACTAATGAAAAACTGTTTTTT
TRBJ2-2	TRBV28	-	-	CASSSLAGELFF	TGTGCCAGCAGTTCCCTAGCCGGGGAGCTGTTTTTT
TRBJ1-1	TRBV30	few	-	CAWSVRGANTEAFF	TGTGCCTGGAGTGTACGGGGAGCGAACACTGAAGCTTTCTTT
TRBJ2-7	TRBV4-1	-	-	CASSQGAQVGPATPYEQYF	TGCGCCAGCAGCCAAGGGGCCCAGGTCGGGCCAGCAACCCCCTACGAGCAGTACTTC
TRBJ2-2	TRBV27	-	-	CASSLETGNTGELFF	TGTGCCAGCAGTTTAGAGACAGGGAACACCGGGGAGCTGTTTTTT
TRBJ2-7	TRBV18	-	TRBD1	CASSGQGADEQYF	TGTGCCAGCTCAGGACAGGGGGCTGACGAGCAGTACTTC
TRBJ1-6	TRBV30	-	TRBD1	CASRDRGNSPLHF	TGTGCCAGCCGGGACAGGGGAAATTCACCCCTCCACTTT
TRBJ1-3	TRBV13	-	-	CASSLTQGGNTIYF	TGTGCCAGCAGTCTCACCCAAGGCGGAAACACCATATATTTT
TRBJ1-1	TRBV7-9	once	TRBD1	CASSTHGQGFAEAFF	TGTGCCAGCAGCACACATGGACAGGGTTTTGCTGAAGCTTTCTTT
TRBJ2-5	TRBV5-1	-	-	CASSLGGTNQESQYF	TGCGCCAGCAGCTTGGGAGGTACAAACCAAGAGTCCCAGTACTTC
TRBJ2-3	TRBV27	-	TRBD2	CASSLRGRTDTQYF	TGTGCCAGCAGTTTACGCGGGAGAACAGATACGCAGTATTTT
TRBJ1-1	TRBV14	-	-	CASSQEPRPNTEAFF	TGTGCCAGCAGCCAAGAACCCAGACCGAACACTGAAGCTTTCTTT
TRBJ2-1	TRBV9	-	-	CASSVSGSSYNEQFF	TGTGCCAGCAGCGTATCAGGGAGCTCCTACAATGAGCAGTTCTTC
TRBJ1-3	TRBV20-1	-	TRBD1	CSARGGNTIYF	TGCAGTGCCAGGGGGGGAAACACCATATATTTT
TRBJ2-7	TRBV5-6	-	-	CASSRYTYEQYF	TGTGCCAGCAGTCGATATACCTACGAGCAGTACTTC
TRBJ1-2	TRBV7-2	-	-	CASSLVEGFSHGYTF	TGTGCCAGCAGCTTAGTAGAGGGTTTCAGTCATGGCTACACCTTC
TRBJ2-7	TRBV2	-	TRBD2	CASSTGGLHLYF	TGTGCCAGCAGTACGGGGGGGCTTCATCTGTACTTC
TRBJ2-1	TRBV28	-	TRBD2	CASRNSGRALGEQFF	TGTGCCAGCAGAAATAGCGGGAGGGCCTTAGGCGAGCAGTTCTTC
TRBJ2-2	TRBV2	-	-	CASSAQGQRNTGELFF	TGTGCCAGCAGTGCTCAAGGACAGCGGAACACCGGGGAGCTGTTTTTT
TRBJ2-7	TRBV5-6	-	TRBD2	CASSSMTSGNRYEQYF	TGTGCCAGCAGCTCGATGACTAGCGGGAATCGATACGAGCAGTACTTC
TRBJ2-3	TRBV5-4	-	-	CASSLFGTRLSTDTQYF	TGTGCCAGCAGCTTGTTCGGGACACGACTTAGCACAGATACGCAGTATTTT
TRBJ1-1	TRBV6-1	-	-	CASREGGSEAFF	TGTGCCAGCAGGGAGGGAGGGTCTGAAGCTTTCTTT
TRBJ1-5	TRBV19	-	-	CASSAQEGQPQHF	TGTGCCAGTAGTGCACAGGAGGGTCAGCCCCAGCATTTT
TRBJ2-2	TRBV6-4	-	TRBD1	CASSGTGGWTGELFF	TGTGCCAGCAGTGGAACAGGGGGTTGGACCGGGGAGCTGTTTTTT
TRBJ2-7	TRBV11-2	few	-	CASSPRAEPYEQYF	TGTGCCAGCAGCCCACGGGCAGAGCCCTACGAGCAGTACTTC
TRBJ1-2	TRBV20-1	-	-	CSASNYGYTF	TGCAGTGCTAGCAACTATGGCTACACCTTC
TRBJ2-5	TRBV1	-	-	CTSNGTSGIHSETQYF	TGCACCAGCAACGGGACTAGCGGGATCCACTCAGAGACCCAGTACTTC
TRBJ2-5	TRBV5-1	-	-	CASSLNTGGQETQYF	TGCGCCAGCAGCTTGAATACAGGTGGACAAGAGACCCAGTACTTC
TRBJ2-1	TRBV9	-	-	CASSPQGNEQFF	TGTGCCAGCAGCCCTCAGGGTAATGAGCAGTTCTTC
TRBJ2-5	TRBV30	-	-	CAWSVQIQETQYF	TGTGCCTGGAGTGTCCAGATCCAAGAGACCCAGTACTTC
TRBJ2-3	TRBV28	-	TRBD2	CASSGLAGTDTQYF	TGTGCCAGCTCTGGACTAGCGGGCACAGATACGCAGTATTTT
TRBJ2-6	TRBV9	-	-	CASSLPEVSAVDNSGANVLTF	TGTGCCAGCAGCTTACCCGAGGTATCGGCAGTAGATAACTCTGGGGCCAACGTCCTGACTTTC
TRBJ2-1	TRBV6-4	-	TRBD2	CASSDSPGLASYNEQFF	TGTGCCAGCAGTGACTCTCCGGGACTAGCATCCTACAATGAGCAGTTCTTC
TRBJ2-7	TRBV18	-	TRBD2	CASSPAGEKRYEQYF	TGTGCCAGCTCACCGGCGGGAGAGAAGCGTTACGAGCAGTACTTC
TRBJ2-7	TRBV13	-	-	CASWLAGSSYEQYF	TGTGCCAGCTGGCTCGCGGGAAGCTCCTACGAGCAGTACTTC
TRBJ2-7	TRBV14	-	-	CASSQVRSRNEQYF	TGTGCCAGCAGCCAAGTAAGGTCCAGAAACGAGCAGTACTTC
TRBJ1-3	TRBV6-1	-	-	CASSEPQVPSGNTIYF	TGTGCCAGCAGTGAACCCCAGGTCCCCTCTGGAAACACCATATATTTT
TRBJ2-7	TRBV11-2	-	-	CASSLGMFDEQYF	TGTGCCAGCAGCTTAGGTATGTTCGACGAGCAGTACTTC
TRBJ2-6	TRBV27	-	TRBD1	CASSYRGLPGANVLTF	TGTGCCAGCAGTTACAGGGGGCTACCTGGGGCCAACGTCCTGACTTTC
TRBJ1-3	TRBV11-2	-	-	CASSPSGSSGNTIYF	TGTGCCAGCAGCCCCAGCGGGAGCTCTGGAAACACCATATATTTT
TRBJ1-1	TRBV27	-	-	CASSLSFPGHTEAFF	TGTGCCAGCAGTTTATCATTCCCAGGGCACACTGAAGCTTTCTTT
TRBJ2-1	TRBV19	-	TRBD2	CASSRRLAGGINEQFF	TGTGCCAGTAGTAGGCGACTAGCGGGGGGGATCAATGAGCAGTTCTTC
TRBJ2-7	TRBV7-2	-	TRBD2	CASSLVASGTYEQYF	TGTGCCAGCAGCTTAGTCGCTAGCGGCACCTACGAGCAGTACTTC
TRBJ2-1	TRBV18	once	TRBD2	CASSGTSGRSDEQFF	TGTGCCAGCTCAGGGACTAGCGGGAGATCGGATGAGCAGTTCTTC
TRBJ1-2	TRBV9	-	TRBD1	CASSVLGQGDYGYTF	TGTGCCAGCAGCGTATTGGGACAGGGTGACTATGGCTACACCTTC
TRBJ2-1	TRBV7-8	many	-	CASSLSYEQFF	TGTGCCAGCAGCCTATCGTATGAGCAGTTCTTC